The clone carrying this T cell receptor beta chain showed up many times. The sample comes from a study of blood T cell repertoires in COVID-19. The Seattle site enrolled patients during active infection and followed them longitudinally. The assay was immunoSEQ multiplex PCR, and TCRdb's table has in-frame clones only and misses some. Of 200,000 or so clones in the sample, 81% are singletons; the top ten hold less than 15%. The CDR3 consists of 13 residues. Per the germline V gene, CDR1 is MRHNA and CDR2 is SNTAGT. With 3 bases clipped from V and 7 bases from J, the junction kept 4 bases outside the gene matches.

Sequencing used peripheral blood. The chain links TRBV6-4 to TRBJ2-7, with 9 bases aligning to TRBD1. This TCR was recovered from a woman of 80 years or more with COVID-19, enrolled during active disease. CDR3 loop: CASSEDRGGEQYF. CDR3 nucleotide sequence: TGTGCCAGCAGTGAGGACAGGGGTGGGGAGCAGTACTTC.